This T cell receptor (beta chain) was captured by sequencing in a study of blood T cell repertoires in COVID-19. Across the whole study: PBMCs, B-cell-depleted T cells, or T cells were the source of the cDNA or gDNA that made up the material.

Seattle patient enrollment occurred during active infection, with longitudinal follow-up thereafter. This CDR3 spans 17 amino acids. J was trimmed by 4 bases and V by 1 base; bases with no gene match: 11. Germline V lookup: CDR1 MGHRA, CDR2 YSYEKL. Under the authors' procedure: Amplification of reference gene primers provided the estimated nucleated cell counts. Repertoires were generated with immunoSEQ multiplex PCR, while TCRdb's copy carries only in-frame clones and drops some. V and J calls and clone size are as listed in that table; D and trimming were resolved from the DNA. The sample records about 64,000 clones, around four fifths being singletons.

The gene calls are TRBV4-1 and TRBJ2-3, with TRBD2 identical over 7 bases. The clonotype comes from a man aged 60 to 69 with COVID-19, enrolled during active disease. Sequencing was done on a sample of peripheral blood. The CDR3 here is CASSQGSAGVWADTQYF. In DNA, the CDR3 is TGCGCCAGCAGCCAAGGGTCGGCGGGAGTGTGGGCAGATACGCAGTATTTT.